Listed below are T cell receptor beta chains from one sample, sequenced in a study of T cell responses to AZD1222 COVID-19 vaccine. The protocol was immunoSEQ multiplex PCR, while the TCRdb copy is restricted to in-frame clones and leaves out a portion. This sample carries about 97,000 clones, approximately 90% of them seen once, and the ten largest clones take 6.5% to 8.5%. The sample in question was peripheral blood, obtained on day 0 of AZD1222 vaccination. These receptors were collected from an adult in good health. Both conserved end residues are part of each CDR3. The D gene is left open where the match is weak. Expanded clones get a size class; other rows say once, few or many, or leave the size out.

v_gene	d_gene	j_gene	abundance	CDR3aa	CDR3nt
TRBV27	.	TRBJ1-3	once	CASSPNREVTSGNTIYF	TGTGCCAGCAGTCCCAACCGGGAGGTGACCTCTGGAAACACCATATATTTT
TRBV23-1	.	TRBJ1-1	.	CASSQRGNRLLAFF	TGCGCCAGCAGTCAGAGGGGGAACAGACTGCTGGCTTTCTTT
TRBV7-9	TRBD2	TRBJ2-5	.	CASSLLAGGETQYF	TGTGCCAGCAGCTTATTAGCGGGGGGAGAGACCCAGTACTTC
TRBV7-2	.	TRBJ2-3	.	CASSLEATDTQYF	TGTGCCAGCAGCTTAGAAGCCACAGATACGCAGTATTTT
TRBV18	.	TRBJ1-5	.	CASSPRGGTNSNQPQHF	TGTGCCAGCTCACCCCGGGGGGGAACAAATAGCAATCAGCCCCAGCATTTT
TRBV27	.	TRBJ1-1	.	CASRLMGPNTEAFF	TGTGCCAGCCGCCTAATGGGACCGAACACTGAAGCTTTCTTT
TRBV6-5	.	TRBJ1-2	.	CASSLGVGSYYGYTF	TGTGCCAGCAGTCTTGGTGTCGGGAGTTACTATGGCTACACCTTC
TRBV30	.	TRBJ2-1	.	CAWSVGVGNSYNEQFF	TGTGCCTGGAGTGTAGGGGTAGGGAATTCCTACAATGAGCAGTTCTTC
TRBV28	.	TRBJ1-5	.	CASSLVGQPQHF	TGTGCCAGCAGTTTGGTCGGTCAGCCCCAGCATTTT
TRBV27	.	TRBJ1-5	.	CATSGVGGQPQHF	TGTGCCACCTCGGGGGTAGGAGGTCAGCCCCAGCATTTT
TRBV7-2	.	TRBJ1-5	few	CASSSQGGDQPQHF	TGTGCCAGCAGCTCTCAGGGTGGGGATCAGCCCCAGCATTTT
TRBV6-5	.	TRBJ2-5	few	CASSYVITATQETQYF	TGTGCCAGCAGTTATGTCATCACAGCTACCCAAGAGACCCAGTACTTC
TRBV29-1	.	TRBJ2-1	.	CSAWGDYNEQFF	TGCAGCGCCTGGGGGGACTACAATGAGCAGTTCTTC
TRBV29-1	.	TRBJ1-1	.	CSVDVSPGTEAFF	TGCAGCGTTGATGTGTCCCCGGGCACTGAAGCTTTCTTT
TRBV30	.	TRBJ2-3	.	CAWSWAGGTDTQYF	TGTGCCTGGAGTTGGGCAGGGGGCACAGATACGCAGTATTTT
TRBV7-9	.	TRBJ2-2	.	CASSLDGANTGELFF	TGTGCCAGCAGCTTAGACGGGGCGAACACCGGGGAGCTGTTTTTT
TRBV19	TRBD1	TRBJ1-5	.	CASSIRGHGQPQHF	TGTGCCAGTAGTATCAGGGGGCACGGTCAGCCCCAGCATTTT
TRBV29-1	TRBD1	TRBJ2-5	once	CSAGQGGWTQYF	TGCAGCGCCGGACAGGGGGGATGGACCCAGTACTTC
TRBV15	.	TRBJ1-1	once	CATSRDFGYNSNKEAFF	TGTGCCACCAGCAGAGATTTCGGCTACAACTCTAACAAGGAAGCTTTCTTT
TRBV2	TRBD1	TRBJ2-7	.	CASAEATGELWQYF	TGTGCCAGCGCCGAGGCGACAGGGGAACTATGGCAGTACTTC
TRBV5-1	.	TRBJ1-6	.	CASSLAGIWNSPLHF	TGCGCCAGCAGCTTGGCGGGGATTTGGAATTCACCCCTCCACTTT
TRBV7-2	TRBD2	TRBJ2-5	.	CASSLVRSSGGETQYF	TGTGCCAGCAGCTTAGTCAGGTCTAGCGGGGGAGAGACCCAGTACTTC
TRBV5-5	TRBD2	TRBJ2-3	.	CASSLASGGALDTQYF	TGTGCCAGCAGCTTGGCCTCGGGGGGGGCCTTAGATACGCAGTATTTT
TRBV5-1	.	TRBJ1-6	.	CASSFEWDNSPLHF	TGCGCCAGCAGCTTTGAATGGGATAATTCACCCCTCCACTTT
TRBV19	.	TRBJ2-7	.	CASSISGRATYEQYF	TGTGCCAGTAGTATATCTGGCAGGGCCACCTACGAGCAGTACTTC
TRBV6-5	TRBD1	TRBJ2-7	.	CASSYSRTGDSYEQYF	TGTGCCAGCAGTTACTCCCGGACAGGGGACTCCTACGAGCAGTACTTC
TRBV6-5	.	TRBJ1-2	.	CASSYSMGTANYGYTF	TGTGCCAGCAGTTACTCGATGGGAACCGCTAACTATGGCTACACCTTC
TRBV7-2	TRBD1	TRBJ2-1	once	CASSNPPGQYNEQFF	TGTGCCAGCAGCAATCCTCCGGGACAGTACAATGAGCAGTTCTTC
TRBV30	TRBD1	TRBJ1-2	.	CAWSAGTGGNGYTF	TGTGCCTGGAGTGCCGGGACAGGGGGCAATGGCTACACCTTC
TRBV2	.	TRBJ1-2	.	CASSPTRYGYTF	TGTGCCAGCAGTCCTACTCGTTATGGCTACACCTTC
TRBV24-1	TRBD2	TRBJ2-1	.	CATSSAGGPSEQFF	TGTGCCACCAGTTCAGCGGGGGGGCCGAGTGAGCAGTTCTTC
TRBV4-1	.	TRBJ1-5	once	CASSQEGSNQPQHF	TGCGCCAGCAGCCAAGAGGGCAGCAATCAGCCCCAGCATTTT
TRBV5-1	.	TRBJ1-1	.	CASSLLPGQAEAFF	TGCGCCAGCAGCTTATTACCGGGACAAGCTGAAGCTTTCTTT
TRBV5-6	.	TRBJ1-6	.	CASSSDGEYSYNSPLHF	TGTGCCAGCAGCTCCGATGGGGAGTACTCCTATAATTCACCCCTCCACTTT
TRBV25-1	.	TRBJ1-6	few	CASSEQGHVEPLHF	TGTGCCAGCAGTGAACAGGGACACGTAGAACCCCTCCACTTT
TRBV5-5	.	TRBJ2-3	.	CASSLWGRSSGDTQYF	TGTGCCAGCAGCCTGTGGGGACGATCAAGTGGAGATACGCAGTATTTT
TRBV7-9	.	TRBJ1-1	once	CASSWGGSDTEAFF	TGTGCCAGCAGCTGGGGCGGGTCCGACACTGAAGCTTTCTTT